A selection of T cell receptor beta chains follows, all from one sample in a study of T cell repertoires in cytomegalovirus infection. MiXCR was run by TCRdb on the reads, yielding one entry per CDR3 protein. The sample yields around 740,000 distinct CDR3 sequences, roughly a third seen once. The sample was PBMCs. Receptors were obtained from a human donor in good health (CMV status not recorded). Some clones in this sample may be carry-over from other donors' samples. CDR3s include the opening cysteine and the closing phenylalanine or tryptophan. D genes are given only for firm matches. Clone size is not always given. Where it is, it says once, few, many or a class for expanded clones.

V: TRBV10-3
J: TRBJ1-3
D: TRBD1
size: .
CDR3: CAISATGPATGNTIYF
DNA: TGTGCCATCAGTGCGACAGGGCCGGCAACTGGAAACACCATATATTTT

V: TRBV29-1
J: TRBJ2-3
D: .
size: few
CDR3: CSVDPRPAHTQYF
DNA: TGCAGCGTTGATCCTCGGCCAGCTCATACGCAGTATTTT

V: TRBV6-2/TRBV6-3
J: TRBJ1-5
D: .
size: few
CDR3: CASSYAGGGPAGQPQHF
DNA: TGTGCCAGCAGTTACGCGGGGGGGGGGCCCGCGGGTCAGCCCCAGCATTTT

V: TRBV19
J: TRBJ2-1
D: TRBD2
size: .
CDR3: CATLAAYNEQFF
DNA: TGTGCCACACTAGCGGCCTACAATGAGCAGTTCTTC

V: TRBV7-2
J: TRBJ2-7
D: TRBD2
size: many
CDR3: CASSLTSGRAGEQYF
DNA: TGTGCCAGCAGCTTAACTAGCGGGAGGGCCGGCGAGCAGTACTTC

V: TRBV5-3
J: TRBJ2-5
D: .
size: .
CDR3: CASSSPGPRKETQYF
DNA: TGTGCCAGCAGCTCACCCGGGCCCCGGAAAGAGACCCAGTACTTC

V: TRBV28
J: TRBJ2-1
D: .
size: .
CDR3: CASMRGGGSNEQFF
DNA: TGTGCCAGCATGCGAGGGGGAGGTTCAAATGAGCAGTTCTTC

V: TRBV28
J: TRBJ2-4
D: .
size: many
CDR3: CASSPKFPGTYGVQYF
DNA: TGTGCCAGCAGTCCAAAATTCCCCGGGACTTACGGGGTCCAGTACTTC

V: TRBV11-2
J: TRBJ1-2
D: .
size: .
CDR3: CASSFLPALNYGYTF
DNA: TGTGCCAGCAGCTTCCTACCGGCTCTTAACTATGGCTACACCTTC

V: TRBV20-1
J: TRBJ1-5
D: TRBD1
size: .
CDR3: CSAGTGAPGQPQHF
DNA: TGCAGTGCTGGAACAGGGGCGCCGGGGCAGCCCCAGCATTTT

V: TRBV4-2
J: TRBJ1-2
D: .
size: few
CDR3: CASSQDRGQGNGYTF
DNA: TGTGCCAGCAGCCAAGATCGCGGTCAGGGTAACGGCTACACCTTC

V: TRBV5-6
J: TRBJ1-1
D: .
size: .
CDR3: CASSPRGGGLGTEAVF
DNA: TGTGCCAGCAGCCCCCGGGGGGGCGGGTTGGGCACTGAAGCTGTCTTT

V: TRBV7-2
J: TRBJ2-5
D: TRBD2
size: .
CDR3: CARSSRGAGGPGETRYF
DNA: TGTGCCAGAAGCTCCAGAGGAGCGGGGGGGCCAGGAGAGACCCGGTACTTC

V: TRBV7-8
J: TRBJ2-1
D: .
size: .
CDR3: CASSLNGNEQFF
DNA: TGTGCCAGCAGCTTAAATGGCAATGAGCAGTTCTTC

V: TRBV19
J: TRBJ2-2
D: .
size: .
CDR3: CASSILATGELFF
DNA: TGTGCCAGTAGTATACTAGCTACCGGGGAGCTGTTTTTT

V: TRBV7-2
J: TRBJ2-1
D: .
size: .
CDR3: CARSAALGLYSYNEQFF
DNA: TGTGCCAGGAGCGCAGCCCTGGGCCTGTACTCCTACAATGAGCAGTTCTTC

V: TRBV7-2
J: TRBJ2-7
D: .
size: many
CDR3: CASSPDGSLGEQYF
DNA: TGTGCCAGCAGCCCGGACGGGTCGCTTGGAGAGCAGTACTTC

V: TRBV10-3
J: TRBJ2-2
D: TRBD1
size: .
CDR3: CAISDRGRNTGELFF
DNA: TGTGCCATCAGTGACAGGGGGCGCAACACCGGGGAGCTGTTTTTT